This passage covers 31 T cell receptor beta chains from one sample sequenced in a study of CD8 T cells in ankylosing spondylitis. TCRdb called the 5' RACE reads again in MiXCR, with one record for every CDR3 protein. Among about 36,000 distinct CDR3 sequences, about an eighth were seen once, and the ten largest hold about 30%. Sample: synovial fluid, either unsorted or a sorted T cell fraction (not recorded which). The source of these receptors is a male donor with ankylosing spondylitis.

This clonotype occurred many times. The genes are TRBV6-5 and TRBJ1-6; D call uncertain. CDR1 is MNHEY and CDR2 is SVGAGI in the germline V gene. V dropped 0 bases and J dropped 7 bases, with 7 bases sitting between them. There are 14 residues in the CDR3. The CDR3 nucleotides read TGTGCCAGCAGTTACTCAACAGAAAATTCACCCCTCCACTTT. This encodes CASSYSTENSPLHF.

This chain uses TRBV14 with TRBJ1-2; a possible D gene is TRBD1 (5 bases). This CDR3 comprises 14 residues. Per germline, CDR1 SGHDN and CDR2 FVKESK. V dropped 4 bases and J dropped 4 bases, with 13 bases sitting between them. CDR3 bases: TGTGCCAGCAGCCCCTTTCGAGGGGCCTATGGCTACACCTTC. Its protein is CASSPFRGAYGYTF.

For the CDR3, the DNA is TGTGCCAGCAGCTTAGTTCCTAGCGGGAGGTATTTTTACAATGAGCAGTTCTTC. Translating it yields CASSLVPSGRYFYNEQFF. The rearrangement joins TRBV11-2 to TRBJ2-1; 11 nucleotides match TRBD2. V shed 1 base, J shed 4 bases, and the junction held 9 bases outside the gene matches. The germline V gene has CDR1 SGHAT and CDR2 FQNNGV. The CDR3 spans 18 residues.

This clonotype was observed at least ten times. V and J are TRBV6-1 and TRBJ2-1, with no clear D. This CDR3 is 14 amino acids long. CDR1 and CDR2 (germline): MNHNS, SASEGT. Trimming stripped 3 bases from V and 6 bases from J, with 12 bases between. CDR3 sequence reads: CASSESNEANEQFF. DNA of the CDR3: TGTGCCAGCAGTGAGTCCAACGAAGCCAATGAGCAGTTCTTC.

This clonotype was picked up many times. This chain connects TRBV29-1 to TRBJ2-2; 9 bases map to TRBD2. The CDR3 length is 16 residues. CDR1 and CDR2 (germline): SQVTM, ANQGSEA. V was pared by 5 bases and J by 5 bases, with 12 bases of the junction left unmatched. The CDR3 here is CSVMGLASKRTGELFF. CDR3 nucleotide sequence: TGCAGCGTTATGGGACTAGCATCAAAGAGGACCGGGGAGCTGTTTTTT.

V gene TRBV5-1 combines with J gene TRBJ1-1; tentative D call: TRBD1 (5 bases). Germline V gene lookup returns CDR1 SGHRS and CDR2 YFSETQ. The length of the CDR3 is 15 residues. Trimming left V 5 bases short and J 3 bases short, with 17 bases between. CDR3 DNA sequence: TGCGCCAGCAGACGGGGAAGGGGTGGGGACACTGAAGCTTTCTTT. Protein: CASRRGRGGDTEAFF. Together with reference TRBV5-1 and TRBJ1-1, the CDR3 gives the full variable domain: KAGVTQTPRYLIKTRGQQVTLSCSPISGHRSVSWYQQTPGQGLQFLFEYFSETQRNKGNFPGRFSGRQFSNSRSEMNVSTLELGDSALYLCASRRGRGGDTEAFFGQGTRLTVV.

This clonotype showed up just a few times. CDR3 sequence: CASSISGTFPYEQYF. The DNA of the CDR3 is TGTGCCAGCAGTATCTCCGGGACATTCCCCTACGAGCAGTACTTC. V and J are TRBV28 and TRBJ2-7; a weak D match, TRBD1 (6 bases). The length of the CDR3 is 15 residues. Looked up from germline, CDR1 is MDHEN and CDR2 is SYDVKM. Trimming took off 5 bases at V and 2 bases at J, with 16 bases between the two ends.

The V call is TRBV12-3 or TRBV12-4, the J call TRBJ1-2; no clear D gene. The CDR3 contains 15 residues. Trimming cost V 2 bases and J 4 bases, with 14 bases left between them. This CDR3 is CASSLYEGPIYGYTF. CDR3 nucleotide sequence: TGTGCCAGCAGTTTATATGAGGGCCCAATCTATGGCTACACCTTC.

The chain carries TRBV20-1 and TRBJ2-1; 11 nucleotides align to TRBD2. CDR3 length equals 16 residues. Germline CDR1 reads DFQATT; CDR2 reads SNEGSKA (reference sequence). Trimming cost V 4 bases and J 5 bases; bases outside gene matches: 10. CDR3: CSAIRHSGRVHNEQFF. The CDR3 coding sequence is TGCAGTGCTATACGGCATAGCGGGAGGGTCCACAATGAGCAGTTCTTC.

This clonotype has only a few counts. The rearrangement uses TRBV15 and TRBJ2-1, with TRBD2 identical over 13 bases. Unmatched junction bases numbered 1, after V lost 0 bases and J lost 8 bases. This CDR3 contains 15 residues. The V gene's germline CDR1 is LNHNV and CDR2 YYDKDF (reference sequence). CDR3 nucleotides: TGTGCCACCAGCAGAGACGGACTAGCGGGAGATGAGCAGTTCTTC. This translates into CATSRDGLAGDEQFF.

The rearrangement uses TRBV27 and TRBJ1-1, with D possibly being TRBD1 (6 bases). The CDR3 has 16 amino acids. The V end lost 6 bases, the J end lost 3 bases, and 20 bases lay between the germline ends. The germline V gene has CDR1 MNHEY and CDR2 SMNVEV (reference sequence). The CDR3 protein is CASRHRVRGEDTEAFF. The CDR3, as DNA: TGTGCCAGCAGGCACAGGGTCCGGGGAGAGGACACTGAAGCTTTCTTT.

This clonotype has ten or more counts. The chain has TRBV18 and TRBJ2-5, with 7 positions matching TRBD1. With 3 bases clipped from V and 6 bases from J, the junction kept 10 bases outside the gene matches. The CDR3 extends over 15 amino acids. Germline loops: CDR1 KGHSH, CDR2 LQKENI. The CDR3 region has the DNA TGTGCCAGCTCACCTATCTTGACAGGGCGGAAGACCCAGTACTTC. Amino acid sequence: CASSPILTGRKTQYF.

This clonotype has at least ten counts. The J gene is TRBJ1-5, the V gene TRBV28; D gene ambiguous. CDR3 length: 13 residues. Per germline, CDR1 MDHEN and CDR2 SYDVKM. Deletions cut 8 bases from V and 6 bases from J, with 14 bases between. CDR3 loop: CASELVRSQPQHF. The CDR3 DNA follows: TGTGCCAGCGAACTAGTGAGGAGTCAGCCCCAGCATTTT. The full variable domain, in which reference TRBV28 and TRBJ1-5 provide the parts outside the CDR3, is DVKVTQSSRYLVKRTGEKVFLECVQDMDHENMFWYRQDPGLGLRLIYFSYDVKMKEKGDIPEGYSVSREKKERFSLILESASTNQTSMYLCASELVRSQPQHFGDGTRLSIL.

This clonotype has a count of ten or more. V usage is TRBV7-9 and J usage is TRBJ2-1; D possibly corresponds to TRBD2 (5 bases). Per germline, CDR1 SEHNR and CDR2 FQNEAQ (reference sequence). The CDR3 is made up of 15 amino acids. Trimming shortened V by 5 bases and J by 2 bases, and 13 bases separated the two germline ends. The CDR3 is CASSVKGAPYNEQFF. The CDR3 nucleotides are TGTGCCAGCAGCGTCAAGGGAGCTCCCTACAATGAGCAGTTCTTC.

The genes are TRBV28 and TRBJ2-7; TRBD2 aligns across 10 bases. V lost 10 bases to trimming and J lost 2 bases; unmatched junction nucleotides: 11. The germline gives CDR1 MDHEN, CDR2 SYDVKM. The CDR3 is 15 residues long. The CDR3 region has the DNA TGTGCCATGGGCCCCGGGACTAGCGATCCCTACGAGCAGTACTTC. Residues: CAMGPGTSDPYEQYF.

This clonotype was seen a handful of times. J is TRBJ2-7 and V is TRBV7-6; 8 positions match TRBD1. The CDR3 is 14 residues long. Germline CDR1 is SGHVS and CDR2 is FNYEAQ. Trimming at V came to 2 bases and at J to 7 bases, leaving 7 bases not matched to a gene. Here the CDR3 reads CASSLHRQGWEQYF. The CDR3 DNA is TGTGCCAGCAGCTTACATCGACAGGGGTGGGAGCAGTACTTC.

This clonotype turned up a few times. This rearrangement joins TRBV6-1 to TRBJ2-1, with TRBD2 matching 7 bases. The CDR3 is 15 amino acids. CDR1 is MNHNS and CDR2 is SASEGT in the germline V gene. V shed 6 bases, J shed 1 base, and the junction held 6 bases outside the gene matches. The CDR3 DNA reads TGTGCCAGCAGGAAGCGGGAAGAATCCTACAATGAGCAGTTCTTC. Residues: CASRKREESYNEQFF.

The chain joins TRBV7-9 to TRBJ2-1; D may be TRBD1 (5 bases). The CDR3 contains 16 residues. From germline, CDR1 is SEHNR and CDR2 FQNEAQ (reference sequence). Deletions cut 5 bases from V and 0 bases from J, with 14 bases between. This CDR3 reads CASSPSDMTSYNEQFF. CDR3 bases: TGTGCCAGCAGCCCCTCGGACATGACCTCCTACAATGAGCAGTTCTTC.

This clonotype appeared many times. CDR3: CASSPWGDRGAAGELFF. As DNA, the CDR3 is TGTGCCAGCAGTCCCTGGGGGGACAGGGGGGCCGCCGGGGAGCTGTTTTTT. The V and J genes are TRBV27 and TRBJ2-2; 11 bases are a match to TRBD1. Germline values: CDR1 MNHEY, CDR2 SMNVEV (reference sequence). V lost 5 bases and J lost 6; bases outside the gene matches: 11. There are 17 residues in the CDR3.

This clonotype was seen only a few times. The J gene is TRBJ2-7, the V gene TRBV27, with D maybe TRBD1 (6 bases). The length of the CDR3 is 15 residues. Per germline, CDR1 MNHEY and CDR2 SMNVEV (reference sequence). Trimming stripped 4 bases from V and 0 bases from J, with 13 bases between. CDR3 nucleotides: TGTGCCAGCAGTTACAGGGCTCCTAACTCCTACGAGCAGTACTTC. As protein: CASSYRAPNSYEQYF.

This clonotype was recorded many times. The CDR3 spells CASSLTQGKSYTF. CDR3 sequence (DNA): TGTGCCAGCAGTTTAACACAGGGAAAGAGCTACACCTTC. The genes are TRBV12-3 or TRBV12-4 and TRBJ1-2, with D possibly TRBD1 on 6 matching bases. Trimming took off 2 bases at V and 9 bases at J, with 13 bases between the two ends. This CDR3 has 13 amino acids.

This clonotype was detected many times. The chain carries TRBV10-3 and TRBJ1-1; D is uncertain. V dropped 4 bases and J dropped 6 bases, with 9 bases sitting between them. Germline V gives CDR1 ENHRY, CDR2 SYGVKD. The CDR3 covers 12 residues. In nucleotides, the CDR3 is TGTGCCATCAGTGGAGGCCCGCCTGAAGCTTTCTTT. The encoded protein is CAISGGPPEAFF.

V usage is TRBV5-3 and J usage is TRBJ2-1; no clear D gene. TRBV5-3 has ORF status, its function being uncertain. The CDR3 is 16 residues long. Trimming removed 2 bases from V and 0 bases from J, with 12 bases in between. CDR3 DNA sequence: TGTGCCAGAAGCTTATCAATCCCTCACTCCTACAATGAGCAGTTCTTC. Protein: CARSLSIPHSYNEQFF.

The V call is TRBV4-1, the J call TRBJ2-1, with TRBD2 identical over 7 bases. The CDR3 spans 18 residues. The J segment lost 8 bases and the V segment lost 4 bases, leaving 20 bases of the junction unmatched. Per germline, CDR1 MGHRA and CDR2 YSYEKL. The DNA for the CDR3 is TGCGCCAGCAGCCTATCTCCTCCGGGACTAAGTTTTAGCTATGAGCAGTTCTTC. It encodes CASSLSPPGLSFSYEQFF.

CDR3 protein: CASSYSSPRGGNQPQHF. The CDR3 DNA is TGTGCCAGCAGTTACTCGTCGCCTAGGGGTGGCAATCAGCCCCAGCATTTT. The gene calls are TRBV6-5 and TRBJ1-5; a weak D match, TRBD1 (5 bases). The CDR3 runs to 17 residues. With 0 bases removed from V and 2 bases from J, the gap between germline ends came to 14 bases. Per germline, CDR1 MNHEY and CDR2 SVGAGI.

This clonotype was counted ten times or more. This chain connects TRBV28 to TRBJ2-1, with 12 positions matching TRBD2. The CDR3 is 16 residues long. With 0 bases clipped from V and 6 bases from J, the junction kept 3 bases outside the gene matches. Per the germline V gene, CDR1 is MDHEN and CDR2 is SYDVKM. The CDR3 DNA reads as TGTGCCAGCAGTTTATGGACTAGCGGGGGAGGCAATGAGCAGTTCTTC. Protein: CASSLWTSGGGNEQFF.

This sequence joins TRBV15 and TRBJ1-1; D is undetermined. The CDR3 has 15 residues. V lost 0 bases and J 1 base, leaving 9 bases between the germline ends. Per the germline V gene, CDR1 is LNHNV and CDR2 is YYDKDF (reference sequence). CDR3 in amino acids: CATSRDGYANTEAFF. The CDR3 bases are TGTGCCACCAGCAGAGACGGGTATGCGAACACTGAAGCTTTCTTT. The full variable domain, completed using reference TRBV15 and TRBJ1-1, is DAMVIQNPRYQVTQFGKPVTLSCSQTLNHNVMYWYQQKSSQAPKLLFHYYDKDFNNEADTPDNFQSRRPNTSFCFLDIRSPGLGDTAMYLCATSRDGYANTEAFFGQGTRLTVV.

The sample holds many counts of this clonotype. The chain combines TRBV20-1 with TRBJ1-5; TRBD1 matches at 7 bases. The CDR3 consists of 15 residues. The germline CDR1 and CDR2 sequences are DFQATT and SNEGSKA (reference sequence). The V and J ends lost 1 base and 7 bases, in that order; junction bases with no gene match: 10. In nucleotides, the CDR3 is TGCAGTGCTAGAGCCGCGACAGGGTTCGGGCAGCCCCAGCATTTT. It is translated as CSARAATGFGQPQHF.

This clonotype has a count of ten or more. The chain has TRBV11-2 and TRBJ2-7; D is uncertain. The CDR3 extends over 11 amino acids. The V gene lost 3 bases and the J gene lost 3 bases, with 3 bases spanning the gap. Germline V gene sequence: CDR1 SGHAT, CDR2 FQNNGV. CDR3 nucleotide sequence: TGTGCCAGCAGCTTCAGCTACGAGCAGTACTTC. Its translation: CASSFSYEQYF.

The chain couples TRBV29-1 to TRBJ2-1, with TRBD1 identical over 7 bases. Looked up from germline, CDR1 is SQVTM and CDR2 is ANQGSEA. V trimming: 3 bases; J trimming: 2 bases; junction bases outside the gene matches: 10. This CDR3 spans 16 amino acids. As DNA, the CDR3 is TGCAGCGTTGAGGGGTTCGGGCAGGGGGCCTACAATGAGCAGTTCTTC. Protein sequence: CSVEGFGQGAYNEQFF.

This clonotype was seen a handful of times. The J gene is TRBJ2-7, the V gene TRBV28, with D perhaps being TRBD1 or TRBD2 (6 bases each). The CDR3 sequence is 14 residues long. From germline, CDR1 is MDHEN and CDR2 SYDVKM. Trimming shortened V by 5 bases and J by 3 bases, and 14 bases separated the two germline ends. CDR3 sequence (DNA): TGTGCCAGCAGTAGGACCGGGGGCCTCTACGAGCAGTACTTC. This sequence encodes CASSRTGGLYEQYF.